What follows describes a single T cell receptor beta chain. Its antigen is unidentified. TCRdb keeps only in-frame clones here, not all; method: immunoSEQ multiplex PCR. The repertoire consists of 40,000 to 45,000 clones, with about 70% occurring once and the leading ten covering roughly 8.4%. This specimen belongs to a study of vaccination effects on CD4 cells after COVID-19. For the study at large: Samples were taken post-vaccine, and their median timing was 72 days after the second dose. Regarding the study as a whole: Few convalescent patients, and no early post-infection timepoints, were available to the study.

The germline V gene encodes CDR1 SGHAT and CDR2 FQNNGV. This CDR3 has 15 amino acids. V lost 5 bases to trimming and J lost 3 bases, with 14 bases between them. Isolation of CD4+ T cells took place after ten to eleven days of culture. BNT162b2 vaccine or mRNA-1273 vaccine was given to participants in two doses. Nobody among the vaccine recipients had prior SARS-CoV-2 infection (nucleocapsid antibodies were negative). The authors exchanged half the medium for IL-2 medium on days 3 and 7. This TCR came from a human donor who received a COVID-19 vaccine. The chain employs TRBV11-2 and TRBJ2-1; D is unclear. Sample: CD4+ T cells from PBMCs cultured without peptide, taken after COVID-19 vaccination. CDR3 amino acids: CASSVDWRIYNEQFF. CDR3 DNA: TGTGCCAGCAGCGTTGACTGGCGGATCTACAATGAGCAGTTCTTC. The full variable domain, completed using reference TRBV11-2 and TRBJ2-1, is EAGVAQSPRYKIIEKRQSVAFWCNPISGHATLYWYQQILGQGPKLLIQFQNNGVVDDSQLPKDRFSAERLKGVDSTLKIQPAKLEDSAVYLCASSVDWRIYNEQFFGPGTRLTVL.